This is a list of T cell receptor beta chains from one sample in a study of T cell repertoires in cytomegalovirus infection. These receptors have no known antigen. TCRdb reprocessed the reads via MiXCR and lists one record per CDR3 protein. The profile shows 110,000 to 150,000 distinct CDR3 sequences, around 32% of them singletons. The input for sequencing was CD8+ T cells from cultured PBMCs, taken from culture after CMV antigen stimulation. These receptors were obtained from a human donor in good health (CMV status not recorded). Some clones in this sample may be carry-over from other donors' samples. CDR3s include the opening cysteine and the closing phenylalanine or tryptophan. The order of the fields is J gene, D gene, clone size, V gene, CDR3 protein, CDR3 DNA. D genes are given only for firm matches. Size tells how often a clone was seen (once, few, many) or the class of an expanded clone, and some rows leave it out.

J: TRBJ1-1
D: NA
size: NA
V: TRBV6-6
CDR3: CASSYHRQTNTEAFF
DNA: TGTGCCAGCAGTTACCATAGACAGACCAACACTGAAGCTTTCTTT

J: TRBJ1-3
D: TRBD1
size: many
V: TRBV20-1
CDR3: CRAEEGQIRSGNTIYF
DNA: TGCAGAGCGGAGGAGGGACAGATTCGCTCTGGAAACACCATATATTTT

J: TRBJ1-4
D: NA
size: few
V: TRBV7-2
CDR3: CASSLGVRLDEKLFF
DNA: TGTGCCAGCAGCCTGGGGGTACGCCTAGATGAAAAACTGTTTTTT

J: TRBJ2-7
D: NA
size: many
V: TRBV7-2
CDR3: CASSLEPQHYEQYF
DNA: TGTGCCAGCAGCTTAGAGCCCCAGCACTACGAGCAGTACTTC

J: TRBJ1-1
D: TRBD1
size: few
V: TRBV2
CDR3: CASSKTRDREAFF
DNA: TGTGCCAGCAGTAAGACCCGGGACAGGGAAGCTTTCTTT

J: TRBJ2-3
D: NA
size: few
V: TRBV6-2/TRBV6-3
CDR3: CASSFLASTDTQYF
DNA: TGTGCCAGCAGTTTTCTGGCTAGCACAGATACGCAGTATTTT

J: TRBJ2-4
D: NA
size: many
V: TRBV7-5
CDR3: CISVPEATGKAKNIQYF
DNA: NA

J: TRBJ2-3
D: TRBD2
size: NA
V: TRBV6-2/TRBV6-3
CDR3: CASRTGTSFPRTDTQYF
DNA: TGTGCCAGCAGAACCGGGACTAGCTTCCCACGCACAGATACGCAGTATTTT

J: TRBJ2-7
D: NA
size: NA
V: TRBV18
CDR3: CASSPQDIGYYEQYF
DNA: TGTGCCAGCTCACCACAGGACATTGGATACTACGAGCAGTACTTC

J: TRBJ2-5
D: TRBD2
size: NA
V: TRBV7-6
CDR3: CARSLAGDATQYF
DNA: TGTGCCCGCAGCTTAGCGGGGGATGCGACCCAGTACTTC

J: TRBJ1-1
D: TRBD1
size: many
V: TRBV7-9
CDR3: CASSLEGTAGGYRGAFF
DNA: TGTGCCAGCAGCTTAGAAGGTACGGCAGGGGGCTATAGGGGAGCTTTCTTT

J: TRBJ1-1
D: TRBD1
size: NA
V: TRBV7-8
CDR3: CASSQGTGGDSEAFF
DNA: TGTGCCAGCAGCCAGGGGACAGGGGGAGATTCTGAAGCTTTCTTT

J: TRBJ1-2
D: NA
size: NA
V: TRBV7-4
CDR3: CASTPPGPYGYTF
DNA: TGTGCCAGCACCCCCCCAGGGCCCTATGGCTACACCTTC

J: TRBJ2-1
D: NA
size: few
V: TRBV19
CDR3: CASLSPGYEQFF
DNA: TGTGCCAGTCTTTCGCCAGGCTATGAGCAGTTCTTC

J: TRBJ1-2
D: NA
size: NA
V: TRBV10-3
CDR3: CAISTGSSGYTF
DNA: TGTGCCATCAGCACAGGGTCTTCTGGCTACACCTTC

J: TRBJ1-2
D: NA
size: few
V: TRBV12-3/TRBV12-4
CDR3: CASTQGRYGYTF
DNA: TGTGCCAGCACCCAGGGGCGATATGGCTACACCTTC

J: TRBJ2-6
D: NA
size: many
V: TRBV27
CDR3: CASSLTIGANVLTF
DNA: TGTGCCAGCAGCTTGACAATCGGGGCCAACGTCCTGACTTTC

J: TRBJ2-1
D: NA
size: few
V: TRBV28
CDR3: CASSFGRGLDNEQFF
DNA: TGTGCCAGCAGTTTCGGGCGAGGGTTGGACAATGAGCAGTTCTTC

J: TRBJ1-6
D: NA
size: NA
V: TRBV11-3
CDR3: CASSLGPGGGWSPLHF
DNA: TGTGCCAGCAGCTTAGGGCCGGGGGGAGGGTGGTCACCCCTCCACTTT

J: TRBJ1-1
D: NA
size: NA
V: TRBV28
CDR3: CASRNREDTEAFF
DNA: TGTGCCAGCCGCAACAGGGAAGACACTGAAGCTTTCTTT

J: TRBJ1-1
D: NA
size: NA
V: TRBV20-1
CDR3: CSARESGDTEAFF
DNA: TGCAGTGCTAGAGAATCAGGGGACACTGAAGCTTTCTTT

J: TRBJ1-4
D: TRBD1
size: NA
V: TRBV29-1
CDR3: CSANTGGNEKLFF
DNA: TGCAGCGCGAACACAGGGGGTAACGAAAAACTGTTTTTT

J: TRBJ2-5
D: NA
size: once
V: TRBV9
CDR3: CASSVATGGGWGETQYF
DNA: TGTGCCAGCAGCGTAGCTACCGGGGGCGGCTGGGGAGAGACCCAGTACTTC

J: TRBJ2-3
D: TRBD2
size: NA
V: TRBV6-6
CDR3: CASNPTRGGGRTDTQYF
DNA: TGTGCCAGCAACCCCACTCGGGGGGGCGGGCGCACAGATACGCAGTATTTT

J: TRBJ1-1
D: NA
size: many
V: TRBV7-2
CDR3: CASSWGYGTEAFF
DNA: TGTGCCAGCAGCTGGGGTTACGGCACTGAAGCTTTCTTT

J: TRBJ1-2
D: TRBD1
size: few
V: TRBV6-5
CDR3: CASGPGQSNYGYTF
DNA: TGTGCCAGCGGACCGGGACAGTCGAACTATGGCTACACCTTC

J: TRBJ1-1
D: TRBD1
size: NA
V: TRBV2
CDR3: CASRPGQGNTEAFF
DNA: TGTGCCAGCAGACCTGGACAGGGGAACACTGAAGCTTTCTTT

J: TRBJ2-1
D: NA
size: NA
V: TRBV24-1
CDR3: CATSDLLWGDNEQFF
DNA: TGTGCCACCAGTGATTTGCTGTGGGGGGACAATGAGCAGTTCTTC

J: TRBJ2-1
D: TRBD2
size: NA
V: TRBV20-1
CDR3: CSARRAGAYNEQFF
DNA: TGCAGTGCTAGACGAGCGGGGGCCTACAATGAGCAGTTCTTC

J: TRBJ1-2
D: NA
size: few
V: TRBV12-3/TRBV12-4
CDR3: CASSSRGTDYYGYTF
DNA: TGTGCCAGCAGTTCCCGTGGGACCGACTACTATGGCTACACCTTC

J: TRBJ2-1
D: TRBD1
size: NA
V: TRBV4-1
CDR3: CASSQRDRGGHEQFF
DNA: TGTGCCAGCAGCCAGAGGGACAGGGGAGGGCATGAGCAGTTCTTC

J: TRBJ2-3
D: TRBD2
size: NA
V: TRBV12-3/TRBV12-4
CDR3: CASTIGQGGADTQYF
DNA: TGTGCCAGCACGATCGGGCAGGGAGGGGCAGATACGCAGTATTTT

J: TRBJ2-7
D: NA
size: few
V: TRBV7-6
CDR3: CASSSTGYEQYF
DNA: TGTGCCAGCAGTTCGACAGGTTACGAGCAGTACTTC

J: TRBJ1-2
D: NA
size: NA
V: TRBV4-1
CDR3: CASSDGYLGYTF
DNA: TGCGCCAGCAGCGACGGGTACTTAGGCTACACCTTC

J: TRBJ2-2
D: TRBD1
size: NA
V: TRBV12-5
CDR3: CASGLGQGPGELFF
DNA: TGTGCTAGTGGTTTGGGACAGGGGCCCGGGGAGCTGTTTTTT

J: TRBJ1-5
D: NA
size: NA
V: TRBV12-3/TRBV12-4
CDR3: CASSRVLDQPQHF
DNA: TGTGCCAGCAGCAGAGTATTGGACCAGCCCCAGCATTTT

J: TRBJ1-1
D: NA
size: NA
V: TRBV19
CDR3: CASSNQQGRTEAFF
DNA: TGTGCCAGTAGTAACCAACAGGGACGCACTGAAGCTTTCTTT

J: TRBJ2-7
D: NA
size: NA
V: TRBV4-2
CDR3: CASSQDTGGLSYEQYF
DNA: TGTGCCAGCAGCCAAGATACGGGGGGCCTAAGCTACGAGCAGTACTTC

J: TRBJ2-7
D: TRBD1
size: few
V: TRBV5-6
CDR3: CASSSPDQGAYEQYF
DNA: TGTGCCAGCAGCTCTCCCGACCAGGGGGCCTACGAGCAGTACTTC

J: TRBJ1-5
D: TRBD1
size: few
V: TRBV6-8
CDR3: CASSSLGQGIPQPQHF
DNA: TGTGCCAGCAGTTCCCTGGGACAGGGGATTCCTCAGCCCCAGCATTTT

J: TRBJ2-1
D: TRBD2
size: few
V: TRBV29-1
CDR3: CSVDGLAGDNEQFF
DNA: TGCAGCGTTGACGGGCTAGCGGGGGACAATGAGCAGTTCTTC

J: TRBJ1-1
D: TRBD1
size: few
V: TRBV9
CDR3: CASSLGAMRGQNTEAFF
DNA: TGTGCCAGCAGCCTGGGCGCGATGAGGGGGCAGAACACTGAAGCTTTCTTT

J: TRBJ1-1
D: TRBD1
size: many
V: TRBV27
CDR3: CASSVDRSGDTEAFF
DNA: TGTGCCAGCAGTGTGGACAGGTCGGGAGACACTGAAGCTTTCTTT

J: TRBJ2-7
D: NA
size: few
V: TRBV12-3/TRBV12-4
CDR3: CASSLGGHSEQYF
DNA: TGTGCCAGCAGTTTAGGGGGACACAGTGAGCAGTACTTC

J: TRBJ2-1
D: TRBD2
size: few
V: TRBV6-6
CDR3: CASDEGGGGLLGNEQFF
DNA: TGTGCCAGCGATGAGGGCGGCGGGGGGTTACTCGGGAATGAGCAGTTCTTC

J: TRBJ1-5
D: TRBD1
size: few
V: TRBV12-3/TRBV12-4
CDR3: CASTGQGNQPQHF
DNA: TGTGCCAGCACCGGACAGGGTAATCAGCCCCAGCATTTT

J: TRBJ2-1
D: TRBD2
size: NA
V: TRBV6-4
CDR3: CASSGAGGSYNEQFF
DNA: TGTGCCAGCAGTGGGGCGGGGGGTTCCTACAATGAGCAGTTCTTC

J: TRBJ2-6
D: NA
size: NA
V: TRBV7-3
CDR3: CASSPTGLRSGANVLTF
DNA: TGTGCCAGCAGCCCGACGGGTCTTCGGTCAGGGGCCAACGTCCTGACTTTC

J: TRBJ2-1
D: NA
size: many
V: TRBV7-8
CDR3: CASSDQGGHEQFF
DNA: TGTGCCAGCAGCGACCAAGGGGGGCATGAGCAGTTCTTC

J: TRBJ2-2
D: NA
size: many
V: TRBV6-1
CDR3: CASGKAATTGELFF
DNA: TGTGCCAGCGGAAAGGCGGCGACCACCGGGGAGCTGTTTTTT

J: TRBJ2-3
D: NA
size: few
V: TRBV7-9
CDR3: CASSIPGRQYF
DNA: TGTGCCAGCAGCATCCCGGGACGCCAGTATTTT

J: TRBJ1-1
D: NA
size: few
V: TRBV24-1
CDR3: CATSEDGYEAFF
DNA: TGTGCCACCAGTGAAGACGGATATGAAGCTTTCTTT